This TCR beta chain appears in the sequencing data of a study of identical twins. This clonotype was observed a handful of times. The antigen remains undetermined. Study outcomes and limitations: The study drew conclusions from cross-sectional statistical analysis, not from following the same donors.

Template switching added a universal primer site, and cDNA bore unique molecular identifiers. TCRdb used MiXCR to reprocess the 5' RACE reads, holding one entry per CDR3 protein. Found here are around 480,000 distinct CDR3 sequences, roughly 13% of them singletons; the top ten hold approximately 0.98%. The V gene end was trimmed by 4 bases and the J gene end by 6 bases; junction bases not matched to a gene: 8. CDR1 and CDR2 (germline): SQVTM, ANQGSEA. This CDR3 has 13 amino acids. The sample was also reused in another study, on yellow fever vaccine responses in identical twins.

V is TRBV29-1 and J is TRBJ2-7; TRBD2 matches at 8 bases. The origin of this receptor is a woman under 30 in good health. Sequenced sample: CD4+ T cells sorted from blood. CDR3 in DNA: TGCAGCGTTGGGCGTCGGGAGGGGGTCGAGCAGTACTTC. It encodes CSVGRREGVEQYF.